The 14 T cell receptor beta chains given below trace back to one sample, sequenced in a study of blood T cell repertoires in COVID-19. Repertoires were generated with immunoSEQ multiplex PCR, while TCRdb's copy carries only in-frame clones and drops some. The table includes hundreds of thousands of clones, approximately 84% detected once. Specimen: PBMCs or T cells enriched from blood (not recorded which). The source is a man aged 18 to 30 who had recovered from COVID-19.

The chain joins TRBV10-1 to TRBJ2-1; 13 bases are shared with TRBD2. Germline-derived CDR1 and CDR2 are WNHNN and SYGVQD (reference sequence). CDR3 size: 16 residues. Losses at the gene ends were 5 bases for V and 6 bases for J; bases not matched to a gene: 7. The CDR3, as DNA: TGCGCCAGCAGTAGCGGGACTAGCGGGAAGCCCAATGAGCAGTTCTTC. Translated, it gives CASSSGTSGKPNEQFF.

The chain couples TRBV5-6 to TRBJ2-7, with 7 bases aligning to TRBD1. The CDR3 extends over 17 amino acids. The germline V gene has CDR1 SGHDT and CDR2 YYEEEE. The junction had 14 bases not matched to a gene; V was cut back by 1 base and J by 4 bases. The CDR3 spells CASSLRTKRDREYEQYF. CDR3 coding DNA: TGTGCCAGCAGCTTGAGAACGAAAAGGGACAGAGAATACGAGCAGTACTTC.

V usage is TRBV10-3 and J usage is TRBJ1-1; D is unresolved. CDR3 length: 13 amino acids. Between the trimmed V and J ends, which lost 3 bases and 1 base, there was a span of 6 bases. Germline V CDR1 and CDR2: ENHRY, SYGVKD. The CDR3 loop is CAISELANTEAFF. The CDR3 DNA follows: TGTGCCATCAGTGAATTAGCGAACACTGAAGCTTTCTTT.

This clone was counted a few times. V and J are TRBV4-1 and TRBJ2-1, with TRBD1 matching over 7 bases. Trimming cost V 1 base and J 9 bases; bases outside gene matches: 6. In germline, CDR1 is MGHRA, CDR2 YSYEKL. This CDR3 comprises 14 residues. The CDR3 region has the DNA TGCGCCAGCAGCCAAGGACAGGGAACGGCTGAGCAGTTCTTC. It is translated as CASSQGQGTAEQFF.

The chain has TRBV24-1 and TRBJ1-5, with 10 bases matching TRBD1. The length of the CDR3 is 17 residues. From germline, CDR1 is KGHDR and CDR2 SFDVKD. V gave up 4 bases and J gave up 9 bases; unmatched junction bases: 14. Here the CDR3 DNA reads TGTGCCACCAGTGACTCCCTTGGACAGGGGGTAACGGGGCCCCAGCATTTT. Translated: CATSDSLGQGVTGPQHF.

CDR3: CASSRTGDSYGYTF. The CDR3 DNA follows: TGCGCCAGCAGCCGGACAGGGGATTCCTATGGCTACACCTTC. The chain joins TRBV4-1 to TRBJ1-2, with 9 bases fitting TRBD1. The CDR3 is 14 amino acids. After removal of 4 bases from V and 4 bases from J, the junction contained 4 bases not matched to a gene. The germline V gene encodes CDR1 MGHRA and CDR2 YSYEKL.

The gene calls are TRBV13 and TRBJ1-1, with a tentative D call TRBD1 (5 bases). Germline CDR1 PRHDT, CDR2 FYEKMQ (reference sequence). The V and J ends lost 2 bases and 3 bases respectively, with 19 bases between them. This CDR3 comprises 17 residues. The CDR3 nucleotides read TGTGCCAGCAGCTTACCCCCGGTGGGGGGAAGGTACACTGAAGCTTTCTTT. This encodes CASSLPPVGGRYTEAFF. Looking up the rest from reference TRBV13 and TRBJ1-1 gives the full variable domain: AAGVIQSPRHLIKEKRETATLKCYPIPRHDTVYWYQQGPGQDPQFLISFYEKMQSDKGSIPDRFSAQQFSDYHSELNMSSLELGDSALYFCASSLPPVGGRYTEAFFGQGTRLTVV.

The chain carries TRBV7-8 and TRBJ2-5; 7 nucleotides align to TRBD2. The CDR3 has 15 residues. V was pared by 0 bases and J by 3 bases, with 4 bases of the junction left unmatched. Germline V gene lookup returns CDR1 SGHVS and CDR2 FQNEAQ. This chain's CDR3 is CASSLAGTTKETQYF. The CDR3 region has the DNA TGTGCCAGCAGCTTAGCTGGGACTACCAAAGAGACCCAGTACTTC.

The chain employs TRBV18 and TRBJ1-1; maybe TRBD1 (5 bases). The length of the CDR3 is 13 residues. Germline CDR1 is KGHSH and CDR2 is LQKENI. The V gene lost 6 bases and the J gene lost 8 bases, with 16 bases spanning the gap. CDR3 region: CASSSVQESEAFF. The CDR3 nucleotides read TGTGCCAGCTCCTCCGTACAGGAATCCGAAGCTTTCTTT.

Here the CDR3 DNA reads TGTGCCAGCAGCTCCCCAGGGGGCGCCGGCTACACCTTC. Protein: CASSSPGGAGYTF. The genes are TRBV7-2 and TRBJ1-2; 8 bases match TRBD1. The CDR3 sequence is 13 residues long. Germline CDR1 reads SGHTA; CDR2 reads FQGNSA. J gave up 8 bases and V 4 bases, and 6 bases lay outside the gene matches.

The CDR3 region has the DNA TGTGCCAGTAGTATTAACGGGGGCTCTGGGGCCAACGTCCTGACTTTC. Its protein is CASSINGGSGANVLTF. The gene calls are TRBV19 and TRBJ2-6; possible D gene TRBD2, 6 bases. Germline-derived CDR1 and CDR2 are LNHDA and SQIVND (reference sequence). Trimming cost V 3 bases and J 0 bases, with 9 bases left between them. CDR3 length: 16 amino acids.

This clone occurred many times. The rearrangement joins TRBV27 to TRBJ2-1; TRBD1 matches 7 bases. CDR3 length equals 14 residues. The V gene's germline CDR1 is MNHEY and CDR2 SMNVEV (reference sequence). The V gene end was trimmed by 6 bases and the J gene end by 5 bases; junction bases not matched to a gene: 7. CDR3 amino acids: CASSLPGQNNEQFF. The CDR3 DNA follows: TGTGCCAGCAGCTTACCGGGACAGAACAATGAGCAGTTCTTC.

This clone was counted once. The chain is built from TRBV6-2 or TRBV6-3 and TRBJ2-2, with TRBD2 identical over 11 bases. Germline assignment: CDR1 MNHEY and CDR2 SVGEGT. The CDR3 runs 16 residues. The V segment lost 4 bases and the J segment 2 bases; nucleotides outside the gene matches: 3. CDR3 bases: TGTGCCAGCAGTTTTGGACTAGCGGGCAACACCGGGGAGCTGTTTTTT. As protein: CASSFGLAGNTGELFF.

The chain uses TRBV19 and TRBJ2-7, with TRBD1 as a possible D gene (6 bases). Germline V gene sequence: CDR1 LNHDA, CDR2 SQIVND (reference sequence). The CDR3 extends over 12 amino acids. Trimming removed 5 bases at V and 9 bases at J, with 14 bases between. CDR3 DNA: TGTGCCAGTAGTTCAACAGGGAGTTGGCAGTACTTC. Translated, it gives CASSSTGSWQYF.